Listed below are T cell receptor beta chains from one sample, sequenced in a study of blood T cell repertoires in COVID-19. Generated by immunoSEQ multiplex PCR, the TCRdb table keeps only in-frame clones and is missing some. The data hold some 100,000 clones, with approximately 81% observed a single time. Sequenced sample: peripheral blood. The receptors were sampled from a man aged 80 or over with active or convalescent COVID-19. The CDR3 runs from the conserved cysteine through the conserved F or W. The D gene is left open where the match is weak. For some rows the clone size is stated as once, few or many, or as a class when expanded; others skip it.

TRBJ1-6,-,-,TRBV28,TGTGCCAGCAGTTTCACAGAAAGGTCACCCCTCCACTTT,CASSFTERSPLHF
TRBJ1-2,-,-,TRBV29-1,TGCAGCGTTGCTTGGCAGGGGACAACTAACTATGGCTACACCTTC,CSVAWQGTTNYGYTF
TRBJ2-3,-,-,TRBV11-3,TGTGCCAGCAGCACCCGGACACAAACTAGCACAGATACGCAGTATTTT,CASSTRTQTSTDTQYF
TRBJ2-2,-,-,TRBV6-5,TGTGCCAGCAACTTGGGGGCGGCTAACACCGGGGAGCTGTTTTTT,CASNLGAANTGELFF
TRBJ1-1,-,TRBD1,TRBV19,TGTGCCAGTAGTGGAAGGACAGGGGGGGAAGCTTTCTTT,CASSGRTGGEAFF
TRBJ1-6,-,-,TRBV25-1,TGTGCCAGCAGTCCGACAGCTACCCTAAGGTTGACCCTCCACTTT,CASSPTATLRLTLHF
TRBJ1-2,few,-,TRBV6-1,TGTGCCAGCAGTGAAACCCTCATGGGGCGTGGCTACACCTTC,CASSETLMGRGYTF
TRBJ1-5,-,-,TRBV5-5,TGTGCCAGCACCCGCGGATGGGGGGGCAATCAGCCCCAGCATTTT,CASTRGWGGNQPQHF
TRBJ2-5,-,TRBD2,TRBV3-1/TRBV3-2,TGTGCCAGCAGCGCAGGGGTGGTAAGCGGGGGTTCAGAGACCCAGTACTTC,CASSAGVVSGGSETQYF
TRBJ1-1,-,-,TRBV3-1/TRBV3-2,TGTGCCAGCAGCCAAGTGGGGGGAGGTACTGAAGCTTTCTTT,CASSQVGGGTEAFF
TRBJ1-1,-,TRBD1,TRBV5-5,TGTGCCAGCAGCACAGACAGGGGTTTTACTGAAGCTTTCTTT,CASSTDRGFTEAFF
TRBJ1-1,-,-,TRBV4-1,TGCGCCAGCAAAAGGGAGGGACTGAACACTGAAGCTTTCTTT,CASKREGLNTEAFF
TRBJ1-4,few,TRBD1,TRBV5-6,TGTGCCAGCAGCTTACAGGGGGCCGCTAATGAAAAACTGTTTTTT,CASSLQGAANEKLFF
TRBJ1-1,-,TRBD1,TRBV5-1,TGCGCCAGCAGCCCCTACAGGGGACGACGGAACACTGAAGCTTTCTTT,CASSPYRGRRNTEAFF
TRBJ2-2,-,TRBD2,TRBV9,TGTGCCAGCAGCTCCCGAGGCGGGGGGGCCGTTACCGGGGAGCTGTTTTTT,CASSSRGGGAVTGELFF
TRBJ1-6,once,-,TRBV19,TGTGCCAGTAGTATACCCGGGGAGGACTCACCCCTCCACTTT,CASSIPGEDSPLHF
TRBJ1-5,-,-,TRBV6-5,TGTGCCAGCAACCTACAGGGTTCGAGCAATCAGCCCCAGCATTTT,CASNLQGSSNQPQHF
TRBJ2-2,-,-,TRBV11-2,TGTGCCAGCAGCTTCCGCGGGGGCAACACCGGGGAGCTGTTTTTT,CASSFRGGNTGELFF
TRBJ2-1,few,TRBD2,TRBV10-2,TGCGCCAGCAAGCGCGGGGGGTTAGGCAATGAGCAGTTCTTC,CASKRGGLGNEQFF
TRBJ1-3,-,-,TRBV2,TGTGCCAGCAGTTCCGGTGCCTTCTCTGGAAACACCATATATTTT,CASSSGAFSGNTIYF
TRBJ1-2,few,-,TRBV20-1,TGCAGTGCTAGTGGGGCCATCTATGGCTACACCTTC,CSASGAIYGYTF
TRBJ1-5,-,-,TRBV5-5,TGTGCCAGCAGCCCCGGGGCGGGGTACAATCAGCCCCAGCATTTT,CASSPGAGYNQPQHF
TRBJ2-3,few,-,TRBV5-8,TGTGCCAGCAGACACAGAGATACGCAGTATTTT,CASRHRDTQYF
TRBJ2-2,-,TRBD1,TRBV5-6,TGTGCCAGCAGCATCCCGGGACAGGGGAACACCGGGGAGCTGTTTTTT,CASSIPGQGNTGELFF
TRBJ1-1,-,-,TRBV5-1,TGCGCCAGCAGTCAAAACTTGGACACTGAAGCTTTCTTT,CASSQNLDTEAFF
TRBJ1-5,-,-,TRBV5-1,TGCGCCAGCAGCTTGGGGGGGGGCGGACAGCCCCAGCATTTT,CASSLGGGGQPQHF
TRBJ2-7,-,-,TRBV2,TGTGCCAGCATGGCAGGCTACGAGCAGTACTTC,CASMAGYEQYF
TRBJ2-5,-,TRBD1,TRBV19,TGTGCCAGTAGTATAGTGGTACAGGGGGCCTCAGAGACCCAGTACTTC,CASSIVVQGASETQYF
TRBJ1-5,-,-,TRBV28,TGTGCCAGCACCCCGGGGGGGCTGGGTCAGCCCCAGCATTTT,CASTPGGLGQPQHF
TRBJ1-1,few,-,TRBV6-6,TGTGCCAGCAGCAACGGACAGTTGAACACTGAAGCTTTCTTT,CASSNGQLNTEAFF
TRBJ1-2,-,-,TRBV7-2,TGTGCCAGCAGCTTAGGGACAAGGGCCAACCGCGCTAACTATGGCTACACCTTC,CASSLGTRANRANYGYTF
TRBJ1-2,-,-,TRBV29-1,TGCAGCGTTGGAACAGGGACACTCGGCTACACCTTC,CSVGTGTLGYTF
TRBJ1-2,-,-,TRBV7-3,TGTGCCAGCAGCTTAACCGGAGGGAATGGCTACACCTTC,CASSLTGGNGYTF
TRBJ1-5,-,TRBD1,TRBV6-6,TGTGCCAGCACCCCCGGACAGGGACGCCATCAGCCCCAGCATTTT,CASTPGQGRHQPQHF
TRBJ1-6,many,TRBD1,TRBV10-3,TGTGCCATCAGTGACAGGGACAGCTATAATTCACCCCTCCACTTT,CAISDRDSYNSPLHF
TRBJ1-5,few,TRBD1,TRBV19,TGTGCCAGTAGGCTGGGTGGACAGGGTTCCGATCAGCCCCAGCATTTT,CASRLGGQGSDQPQHF
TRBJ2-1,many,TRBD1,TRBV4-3,TGCGCCAGCAGCCTTGACGGGACAGGGGTAAATGAGCAGTTCTTC,CASSLDGTGVNEQFF
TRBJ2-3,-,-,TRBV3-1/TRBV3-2,TGTGCCAGCAGCCGAACTACTTTCACAGATACGCAGTATTTT,CASSRTTFTDTQYF
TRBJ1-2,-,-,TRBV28,TGTGCCAGCAGTTTTATGGGGCACGGCTATGGCTACACCTTC,CASSFMGHGYGYTF
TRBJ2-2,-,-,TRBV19,TGTGCCAGTAGTATAAGAGGGGGTGACACCGGGGAGCTGTTTTTT,CASSIRGGDTGELFF
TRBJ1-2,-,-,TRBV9,TGTGCCAGCAGCGTCTCCCACACAGGGTCCTGGGGCTACACCTTC,CASSVSHTGSWGYTF
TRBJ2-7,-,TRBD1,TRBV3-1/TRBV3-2,TGTGCCAGCAGCCGCAACCCACAGGGGCCCTACGAGCAGTACTTC,CASSRNPQGPYEQYF
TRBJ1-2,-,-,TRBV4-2,TGTCCCCGCACACAATGGGCGGGGGGGGATGGCTACACCTTC,CPRTQWAGGDGYTF
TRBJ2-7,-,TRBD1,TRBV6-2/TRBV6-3,TGTGCCAGCAGTACCCGGACAGGCTCCTACGAGCAGTACTTC,CASSTRTGSYEQYF
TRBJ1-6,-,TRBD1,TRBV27,TGTGCCAGCAGACCAGACAGGGGCGGGTCACCCCTCCACTTT,CASRPDRGGSPLHF